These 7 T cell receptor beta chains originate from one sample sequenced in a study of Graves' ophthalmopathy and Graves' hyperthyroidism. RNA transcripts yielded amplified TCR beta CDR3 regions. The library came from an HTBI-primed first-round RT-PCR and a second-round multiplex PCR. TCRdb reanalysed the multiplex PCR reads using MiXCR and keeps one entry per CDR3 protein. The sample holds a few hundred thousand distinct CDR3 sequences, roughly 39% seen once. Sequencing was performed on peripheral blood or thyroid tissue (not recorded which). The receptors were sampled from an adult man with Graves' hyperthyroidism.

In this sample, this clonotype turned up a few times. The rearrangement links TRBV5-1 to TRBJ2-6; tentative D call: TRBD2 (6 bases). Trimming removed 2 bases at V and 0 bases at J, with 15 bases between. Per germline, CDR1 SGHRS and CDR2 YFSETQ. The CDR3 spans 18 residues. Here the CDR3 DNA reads TGCGCCAGCAGCTTAACGAACAGGAGGGGCTCTGGGGCCAACGTCCTGACTTTC. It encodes CASSLTNRRGSGANVLTF.

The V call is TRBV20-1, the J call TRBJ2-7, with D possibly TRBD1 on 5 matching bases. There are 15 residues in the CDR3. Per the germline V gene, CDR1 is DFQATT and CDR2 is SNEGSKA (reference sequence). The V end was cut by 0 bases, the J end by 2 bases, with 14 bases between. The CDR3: CSARDPISGTYEQYF. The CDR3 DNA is TGCAGTGCTAGAGATCCGATCTCAGGGACCTACGAGCAGTACTTC.

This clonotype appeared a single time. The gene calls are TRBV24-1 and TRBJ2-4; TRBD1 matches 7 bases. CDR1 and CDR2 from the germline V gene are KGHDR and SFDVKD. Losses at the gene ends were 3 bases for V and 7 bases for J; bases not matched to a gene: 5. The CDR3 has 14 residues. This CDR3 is CATSDGRDSNIQYF. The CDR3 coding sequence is TGTGCCACCAGTGATGGTCGGGACAGCAACATTCAGTACTTC.

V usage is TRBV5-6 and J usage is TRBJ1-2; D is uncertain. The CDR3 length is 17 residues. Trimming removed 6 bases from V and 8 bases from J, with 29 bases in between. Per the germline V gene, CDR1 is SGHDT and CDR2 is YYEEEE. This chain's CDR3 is CASTFDWHGSSYTGYTF. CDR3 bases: TGTGCCAGCACCTTCGACTGGCACGGCAGCTCATATACAGGCTACACCTTC.

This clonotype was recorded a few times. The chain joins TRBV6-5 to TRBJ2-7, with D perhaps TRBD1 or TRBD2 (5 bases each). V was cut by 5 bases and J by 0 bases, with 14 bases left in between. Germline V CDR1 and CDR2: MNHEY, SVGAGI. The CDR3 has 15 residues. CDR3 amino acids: CASSAGTGNSYEQYF. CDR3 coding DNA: TGTGCCAGCAGTGCCGGGACGGGAAACTCCTACGAGCAGTACTTC.

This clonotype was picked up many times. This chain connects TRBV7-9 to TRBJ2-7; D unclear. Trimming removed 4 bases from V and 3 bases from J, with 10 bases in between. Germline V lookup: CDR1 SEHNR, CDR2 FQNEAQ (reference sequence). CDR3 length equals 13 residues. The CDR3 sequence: CASSSPRYYEQYF. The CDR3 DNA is TGTGCCAGCAGCTCCCCCCGCTACTACGAGCAGTACTTC.

The CDR3 region has the DNA TGTGCCAGCAGTTACTCGACAGGGATCACCGGGGAGCTGTTTTTT. It is translated as CASSYSTGITGELFF. The chain joins TRBV3-1 to TRBJ2-2, with 7 bases identical to TRBD1. This CDR3 region has 15 residues. Unmatched junction bases numbered 8, after V lost 6 bases and J lost 4 bases. Looked up from germline, CDR1 is LGHDT and CDR2 is YNNKEL (reference sequence).